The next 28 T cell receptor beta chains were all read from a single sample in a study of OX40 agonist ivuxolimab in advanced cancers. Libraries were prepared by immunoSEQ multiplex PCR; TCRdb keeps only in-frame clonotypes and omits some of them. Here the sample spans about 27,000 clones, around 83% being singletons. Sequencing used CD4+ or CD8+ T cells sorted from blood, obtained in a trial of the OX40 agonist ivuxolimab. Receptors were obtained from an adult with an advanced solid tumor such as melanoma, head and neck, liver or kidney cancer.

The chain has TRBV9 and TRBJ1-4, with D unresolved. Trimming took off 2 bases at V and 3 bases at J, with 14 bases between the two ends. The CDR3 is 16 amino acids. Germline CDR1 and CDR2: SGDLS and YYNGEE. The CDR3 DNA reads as TGTGCCAGCAGCGTCGGACGCATGGGAGCTAATGAAAAACTGTTTTTT. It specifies CASSVGRMGANEKLFF.

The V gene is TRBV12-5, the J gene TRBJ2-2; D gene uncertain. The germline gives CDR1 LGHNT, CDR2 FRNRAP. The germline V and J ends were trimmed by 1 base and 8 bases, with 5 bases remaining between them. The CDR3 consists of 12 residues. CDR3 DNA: TGTGCTAGTGGTTTGGGGACGGGGGAGCTGTTTTTT. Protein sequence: CASGLGTGELFF.

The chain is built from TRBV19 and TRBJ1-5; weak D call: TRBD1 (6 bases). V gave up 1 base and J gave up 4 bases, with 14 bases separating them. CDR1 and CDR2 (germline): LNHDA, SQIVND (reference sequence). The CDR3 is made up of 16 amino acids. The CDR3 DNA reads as TGTGCCAGTAGTATAGCCCCGGACAGTTTTAATCAGCCCCAGCATTTT. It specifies CASSIAPDSFNQPQHF.

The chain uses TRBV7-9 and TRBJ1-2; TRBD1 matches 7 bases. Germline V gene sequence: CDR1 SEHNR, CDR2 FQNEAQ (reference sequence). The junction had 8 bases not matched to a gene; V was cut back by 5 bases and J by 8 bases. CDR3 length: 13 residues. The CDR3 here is CASSPRDSLGYTF. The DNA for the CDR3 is TGTGCCAGCAGCCCACGGGACAGCTTGGGCTACACCTTC.

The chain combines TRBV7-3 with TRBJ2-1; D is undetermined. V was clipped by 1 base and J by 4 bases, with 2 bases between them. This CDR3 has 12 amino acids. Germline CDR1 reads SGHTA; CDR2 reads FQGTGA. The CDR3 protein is CASSLKYNEQFF. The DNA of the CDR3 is TGTGCCAGCAGCTTAAAATACAATGAGCAGTTCTTC.

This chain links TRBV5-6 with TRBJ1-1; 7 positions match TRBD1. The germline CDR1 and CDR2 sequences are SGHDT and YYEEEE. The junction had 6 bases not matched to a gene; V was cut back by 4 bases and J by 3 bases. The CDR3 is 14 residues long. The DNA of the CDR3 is TGTGCCAGCAGCCCGACAGGGTCTGACACTGAAGCTTTCTTT. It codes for CASSPTGSDTEAFF. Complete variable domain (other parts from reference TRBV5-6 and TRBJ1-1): DAGVTQSPTHLIKTRGQQVTLRCSPKSGHDTVSWYQQALGQGPQFIFQYYEEEERQRGNFPDRFSGHQFPNYSSELNVNALLLGDSALYLCASSPTGSDTEAFFGQGTRLTVV.

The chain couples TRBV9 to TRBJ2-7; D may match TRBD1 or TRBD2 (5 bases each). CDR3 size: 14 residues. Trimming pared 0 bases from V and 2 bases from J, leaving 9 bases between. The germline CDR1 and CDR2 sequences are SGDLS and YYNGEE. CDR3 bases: TGTGCCAGCAGCGTAGGGGACGGTACCTACGAGCAGTACTTC. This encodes CASSVGDGTYEQYF.

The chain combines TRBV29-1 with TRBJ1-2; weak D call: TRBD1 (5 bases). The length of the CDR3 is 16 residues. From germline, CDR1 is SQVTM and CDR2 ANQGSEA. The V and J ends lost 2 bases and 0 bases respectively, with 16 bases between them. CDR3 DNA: TGCAGCGTTGAAACGGCCAGGGACCTGGCTAACTATGGCTACACCTTC. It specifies CSVETARDLANYGYTF.

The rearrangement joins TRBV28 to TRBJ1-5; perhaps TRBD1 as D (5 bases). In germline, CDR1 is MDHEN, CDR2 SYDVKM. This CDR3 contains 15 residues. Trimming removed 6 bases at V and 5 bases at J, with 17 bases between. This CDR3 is CASSLWGRSDQPQHF. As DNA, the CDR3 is TGTGCCAGCAGCCTCTGGGGGAGGTCAGATCAGCCCCAGCATTTT.

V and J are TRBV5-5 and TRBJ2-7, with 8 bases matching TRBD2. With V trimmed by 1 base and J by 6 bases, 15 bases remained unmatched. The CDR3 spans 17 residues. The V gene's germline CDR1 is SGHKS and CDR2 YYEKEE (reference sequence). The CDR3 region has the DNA TGTGCCAGCAGCTTGACCCCCCTGGACGGCGGGGGGAGCGAGCAGTACTTC. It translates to CASSLTPLDGGGSEQYF.

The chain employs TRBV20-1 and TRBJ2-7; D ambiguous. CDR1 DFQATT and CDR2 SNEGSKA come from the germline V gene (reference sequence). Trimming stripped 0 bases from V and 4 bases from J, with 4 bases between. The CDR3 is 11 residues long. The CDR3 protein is CSARELYEQYF. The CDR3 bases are TGCAGTGCTAGAGAGCTATACGAGCAGTACTTC.

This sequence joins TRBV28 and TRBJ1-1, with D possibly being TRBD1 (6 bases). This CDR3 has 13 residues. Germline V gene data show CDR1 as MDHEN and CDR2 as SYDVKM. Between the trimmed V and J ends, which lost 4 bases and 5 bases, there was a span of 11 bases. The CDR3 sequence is CASSSGVRTEAFF. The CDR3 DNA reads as TGTGCCAGCAGTTCAGGGGTTCGGACTGAAGCTTTCTTT.

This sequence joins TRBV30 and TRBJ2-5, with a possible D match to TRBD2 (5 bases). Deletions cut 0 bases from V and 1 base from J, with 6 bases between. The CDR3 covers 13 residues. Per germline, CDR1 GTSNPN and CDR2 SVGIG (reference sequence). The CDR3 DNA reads TGTGCCTGGAGTGTAGGAGGCCAAGAGACCCAGTACTTC. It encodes CAWSVGGQETQYF.

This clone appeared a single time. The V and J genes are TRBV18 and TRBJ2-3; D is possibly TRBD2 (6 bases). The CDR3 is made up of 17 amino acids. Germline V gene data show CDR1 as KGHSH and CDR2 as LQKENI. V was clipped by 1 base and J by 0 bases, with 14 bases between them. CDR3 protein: CASSPLGGTPSTDTQYF. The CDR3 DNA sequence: TGTGCCAGCTCACCACTCGGAGGGACTCCTAGCACAGATACGCAGTATTTT.

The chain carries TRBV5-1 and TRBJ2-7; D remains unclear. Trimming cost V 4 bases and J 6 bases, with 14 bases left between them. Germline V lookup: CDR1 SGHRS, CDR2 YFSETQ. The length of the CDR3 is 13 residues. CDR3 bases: TGCGCCAGCAGCGAAGACTCCCCCCCCGAGCAGTACTTC. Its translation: CASSEDSPPEQYF.

CDR3 bases: TGTGCCAGCACCTTTGGGGACGAGCAGTACTTC. Encoded protein: CASTFGDEQYF. This rearrangement joins TRBV27 to TRBJ2-7; no clear D gene. Germline assignment: CDR1 MNHEY and CDR2 SMNVEV (reference sequence). The CDR3 length is 11 residues. The V end was cut by 7 bases, the J end by 5 bases, with 9 bases between.

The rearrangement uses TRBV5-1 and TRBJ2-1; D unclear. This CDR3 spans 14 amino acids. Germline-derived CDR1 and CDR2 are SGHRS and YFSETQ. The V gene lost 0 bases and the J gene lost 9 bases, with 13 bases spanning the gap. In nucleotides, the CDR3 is TGCGCCAGCAGCTTGGACCCCACGGATCGTGAGCAGTTCTTC. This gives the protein CASSLDPTDREQFF.

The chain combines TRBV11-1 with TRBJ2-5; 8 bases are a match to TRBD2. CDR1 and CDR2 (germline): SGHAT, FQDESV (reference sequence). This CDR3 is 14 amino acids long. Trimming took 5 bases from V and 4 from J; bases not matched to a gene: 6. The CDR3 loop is CASSRRAGGETQYF. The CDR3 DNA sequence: TGTGCCAGCAGCCGGCGGGCGGGGGGAGAGACCCAGTACTTC.

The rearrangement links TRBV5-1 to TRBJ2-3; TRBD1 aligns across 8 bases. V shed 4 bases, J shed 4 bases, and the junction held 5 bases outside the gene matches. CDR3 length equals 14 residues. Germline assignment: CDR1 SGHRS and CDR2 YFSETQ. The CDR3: CASSPGQGPDTQYF. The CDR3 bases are TGCGCCAGCAGCCCCGGACAGGGCCCAGATACGCAGTATTTT. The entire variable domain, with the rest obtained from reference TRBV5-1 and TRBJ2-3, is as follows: KAGVTQTPRYLIKTRGQQVTLSCSPISGHRSVSWYQQTPGQGLQFLFEYFSETQRNKGNFPGRFSGRQFSNSRSEMNVSTLELGDSALYLCASSPGQGPDTQYFGPGTRLTVL.

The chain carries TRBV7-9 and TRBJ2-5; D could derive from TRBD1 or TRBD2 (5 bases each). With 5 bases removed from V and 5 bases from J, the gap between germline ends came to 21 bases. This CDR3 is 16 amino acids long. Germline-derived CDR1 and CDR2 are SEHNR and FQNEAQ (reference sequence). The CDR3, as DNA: TGTGCCAGCAGCCCCCGCATTTTGGGGGTCGGGGAGACCCAGTACTTC. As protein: CASSPRILGVGETQYF.

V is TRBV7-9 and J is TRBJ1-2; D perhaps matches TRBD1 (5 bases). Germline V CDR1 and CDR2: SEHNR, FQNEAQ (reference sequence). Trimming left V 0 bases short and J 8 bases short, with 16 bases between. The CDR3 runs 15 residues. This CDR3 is CASSLASWGLGGYTF. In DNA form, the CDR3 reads TGTGCCAGCAGCTTAGCCTCGTGGGGGTTGGGCGGCTACACCTTC.

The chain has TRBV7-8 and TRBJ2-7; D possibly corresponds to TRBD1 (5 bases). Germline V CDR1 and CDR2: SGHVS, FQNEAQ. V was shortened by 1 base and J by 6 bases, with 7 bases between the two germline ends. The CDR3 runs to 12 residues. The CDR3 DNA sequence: TGTGCCAGCAGCTTAGGCAGGGCCGAGCAGTACTTC. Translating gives CASSLGRAEQYF.

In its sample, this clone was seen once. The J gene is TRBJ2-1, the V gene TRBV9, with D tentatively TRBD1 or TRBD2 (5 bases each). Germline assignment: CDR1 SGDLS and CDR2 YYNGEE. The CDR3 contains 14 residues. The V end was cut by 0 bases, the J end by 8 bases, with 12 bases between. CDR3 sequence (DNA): TGTGCCAGCAGCGTAGGTGGGGGTAGTGATGAGCAGTTCTTC. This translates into CASSVGGGSDEQFF. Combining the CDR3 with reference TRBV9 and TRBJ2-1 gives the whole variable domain DSGVTQTPKHLITATGQRVTLRCSPRSGDLSVYWYQQSLDQGLQFLIQYYNGEERAKGNILERFSAQQFPDLHSELNLSSLELGDSALYFCASSVGGGSDEQFFGPGTRLTVL.

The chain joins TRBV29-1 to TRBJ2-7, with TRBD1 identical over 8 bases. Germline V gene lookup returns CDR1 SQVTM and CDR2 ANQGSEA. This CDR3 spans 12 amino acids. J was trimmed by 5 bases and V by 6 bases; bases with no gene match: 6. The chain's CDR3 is CSVETGVDEQYF. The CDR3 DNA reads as TGCAGCGTAGAGACAGGGGTCGACGAGCAGTACTTC.

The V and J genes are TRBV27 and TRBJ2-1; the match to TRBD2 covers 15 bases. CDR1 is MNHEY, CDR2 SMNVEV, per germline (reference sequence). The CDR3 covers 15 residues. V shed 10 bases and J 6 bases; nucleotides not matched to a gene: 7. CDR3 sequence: CAIAAGLAGGNEQFF. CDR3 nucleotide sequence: TGTGCCATCGCAGCGGGACTAGCGGGGGGCAATGAGCAGTTCTTC.

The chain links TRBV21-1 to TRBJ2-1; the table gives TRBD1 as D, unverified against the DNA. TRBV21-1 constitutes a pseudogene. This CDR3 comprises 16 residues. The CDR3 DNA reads TGTGCCACACCCCTTGGAGACAGAGCTGAACCTAATGAGCAGTTCTTC. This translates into CATPLGDRAEPNEQFF.

Written as DNA, the CDR3 is TGTGCCAGCTCACTAAACCGGAGTAATGAGCAGTTCTTC. Its translation: CASSLNRSNEQFF. The J gene is TRBJ2-1, the V gene TRBV18, with unresolved D. Trimming took off 4 bases at V and 7 bases at J, with 11 bases between the two ends. The CDR3 consists of 13 residues. Germline values: CDR1 KGHSH, CDR2 LQKENI. The full variable domain, with the rest looked up from reference TRBV18 and TRBJ2-1, is NAGVMQNPRHLVRRRGQEARLRCSPMKGHSHVYWYRQLPEEGLKFMVYLQKENIIDESGMPKERFSAEFPKEGPSILRIQQVVRGDSAAYFCASSLNRSNEQFFGPGTRLTVL.

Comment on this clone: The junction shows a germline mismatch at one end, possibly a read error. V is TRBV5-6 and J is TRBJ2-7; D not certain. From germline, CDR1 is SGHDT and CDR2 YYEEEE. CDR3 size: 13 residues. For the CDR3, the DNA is TGTGCCAGCAGTTTGGGTCTTCCTAGCGAGCAGTACTTC. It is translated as CASSLGLPSEQYF.